This TCR beta chain was recorded in a study of CD8 T cells in Susac syndrome. When the RNA was reverse transcribed, random hexamers were used with an input of roughly 0.45 to 1 ug. Using its own MiXCR run on the immunoSEQ multiplex PCR reads, TCRdb lists one record per CDR3 protein. The sample lists fewer than 250,000 distinct CDR3 sequences; approximately 93% were seen once. Sequencing of TCR beta, carried out with a high-throughput approach, was applied to CD8+ and CD4+ T cells from the blood. Bulk CD8+ and CD4+ cells came from magnetic negative isolation; CD8+ TEMRA by FACS. The TCR sequence derives from a human donor in good health. The sample consisted of CD4+ T cells from PBMCs.

In DNA form, the CDR3 reads TGTGCCAGCAGCGGATCAAGACAAGGCCCCGGACTAGCGGGTAGGCACAATGAGCAGTTCTTC. Translated: CASSGSRQGPGLAGRHNEQFF. The chain is built from TRBV9 and TRBJ2-1; 11 bases map to TRBD2. Trimming took 3 bases from V and 5 from J; bases not matched to a gene: 22. Germline CDR1 is SGDLS and CDR2 is YYNGEE. CDR3 length: 21 residues.